Given below is one T cell receptor (beta chain) in context. This entry comes from a study of T cell changes during pregnancy in multiple sclerosis. Clones were sequenced by immunoSEQ multiplex PCR, and TCRdb holds only the in-frame ones, with some missing. The repertoire holds approximately 130,000 clones, with 80% to 95% as singletons. Deletions cut 4 bases from V and 0 bases from J, with 19 bases between. Germline V lookup: CDR1 SGDLS, CDR2 YYNGEE. The CDR3 has 17 residues. The input for sequencing was peripheral blood, taken before pregnancy. The V gene is TRBV9, the J gene TRBJ1-2; D may be TRBD1 (6 bases). The receptor's source is a female donor with multiple sclerosis, enrolled in a pregnancy study. CDR3 in DNA: TGTGCCAGCAGCCGCGACTTTCGCACAGGGACTAACTATGGCTACACCTTC. Amino acids: CASSRDFRTGTNYGYTF.